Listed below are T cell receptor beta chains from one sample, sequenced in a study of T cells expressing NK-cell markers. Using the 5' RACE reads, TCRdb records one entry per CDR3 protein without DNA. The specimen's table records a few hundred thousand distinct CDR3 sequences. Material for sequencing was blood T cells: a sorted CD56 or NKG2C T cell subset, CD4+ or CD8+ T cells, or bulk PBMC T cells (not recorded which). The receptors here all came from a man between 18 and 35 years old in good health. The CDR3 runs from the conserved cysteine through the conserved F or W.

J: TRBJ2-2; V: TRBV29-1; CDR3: CSVGGKEGETGELFF
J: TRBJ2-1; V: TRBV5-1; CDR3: CASSLVRTRTEQFF
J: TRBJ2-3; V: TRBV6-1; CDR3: CASTQEGRAQYF
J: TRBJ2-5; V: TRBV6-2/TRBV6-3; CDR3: CASSTRTSGSVETQYF
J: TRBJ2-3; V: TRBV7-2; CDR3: CASIFIGAGRGTQYF
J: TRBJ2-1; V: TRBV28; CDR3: CASTPHGEIYNEQFF
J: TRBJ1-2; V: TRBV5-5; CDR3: CASSSTRAYGYTF
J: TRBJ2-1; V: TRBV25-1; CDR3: CASSARDLLAGVAGEQFF
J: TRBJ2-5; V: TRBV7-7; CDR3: CASSLTTPQETQYF
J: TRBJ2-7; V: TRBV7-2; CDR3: CASSLGGQGSREQYF
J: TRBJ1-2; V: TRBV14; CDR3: CASSPGSYGYTF
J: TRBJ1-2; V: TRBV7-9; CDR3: CASSPILEDRVGDGYTF
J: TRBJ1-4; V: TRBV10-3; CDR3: CAISESRTGTRMGEKLFF
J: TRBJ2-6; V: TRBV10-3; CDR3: CAISDGLAGAGANVLTF
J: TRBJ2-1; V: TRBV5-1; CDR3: CASSPRDGYNEQFF
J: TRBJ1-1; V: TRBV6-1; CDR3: CASRDRGHLVEAFF
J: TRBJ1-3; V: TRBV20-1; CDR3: CSARGDSFSGNTIYF
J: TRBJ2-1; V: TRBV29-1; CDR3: CSVETSGNNEQFF
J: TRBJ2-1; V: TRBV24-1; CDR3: CATSDLRGTGHNNEQFF
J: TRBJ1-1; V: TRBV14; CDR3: CASSQQSRADAFF
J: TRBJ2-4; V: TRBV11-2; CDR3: CASSSVLAGNIAKNIQYF
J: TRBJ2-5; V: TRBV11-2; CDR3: CASRSSRGTGGEKTQYF
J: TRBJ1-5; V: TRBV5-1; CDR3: CASSLGDRSANQPQHF
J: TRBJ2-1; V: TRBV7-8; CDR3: CASSASRGIYNEQFF
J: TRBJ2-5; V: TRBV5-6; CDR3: CASSQWTSSGRETQYF
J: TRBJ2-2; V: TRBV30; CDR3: CAWSPAIELFF
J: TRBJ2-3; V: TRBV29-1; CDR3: CSAQPGTASTDTQYF
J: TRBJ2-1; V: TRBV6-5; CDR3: CASSSRTSGSSGWFF
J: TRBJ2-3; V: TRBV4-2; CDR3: CASSRTRLGGTDTQYF
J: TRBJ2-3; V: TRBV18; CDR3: CASSRSRTNSTDTQYF
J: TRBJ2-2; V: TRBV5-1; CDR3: CASSLATGPNTGELFF
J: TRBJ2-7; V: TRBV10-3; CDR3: CAIRSPLAGVTPQQYF
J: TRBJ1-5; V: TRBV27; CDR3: CASSLGDRRDQPQHF
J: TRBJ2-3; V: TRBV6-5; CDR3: CASSYSTSGVTDTQYF
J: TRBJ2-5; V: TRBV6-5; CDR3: CASSYSAYGETQYF
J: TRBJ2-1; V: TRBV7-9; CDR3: CASSLPAGVVYEQFF
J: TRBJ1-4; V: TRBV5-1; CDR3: CASASYPNRGTNEKLFF
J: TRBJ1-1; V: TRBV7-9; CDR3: CASSFSTGPEAFF
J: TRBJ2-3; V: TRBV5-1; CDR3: CASSFPRAGEVDTQYF
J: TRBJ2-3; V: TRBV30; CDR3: CAWSPRGTSGTDTQYF
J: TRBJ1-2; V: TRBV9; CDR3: CASRGIGVDGYTF
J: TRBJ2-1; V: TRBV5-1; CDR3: CASSPKLAGVLPNEQFF
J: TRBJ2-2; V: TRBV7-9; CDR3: CASSLRTLPGELFF
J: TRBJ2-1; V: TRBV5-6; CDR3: CASSLVGPLREQFF
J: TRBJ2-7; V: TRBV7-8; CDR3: CASRMGENYEQYF
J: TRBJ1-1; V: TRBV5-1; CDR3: CASSLEWGADTEAFF
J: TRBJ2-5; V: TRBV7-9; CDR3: CASSLVWEETQYF
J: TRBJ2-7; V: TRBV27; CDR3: CASASLLLHEQYF
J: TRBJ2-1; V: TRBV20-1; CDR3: CSAPRGAGVGSYNEQFF
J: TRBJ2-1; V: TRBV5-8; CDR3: CASSFGVNEQFF
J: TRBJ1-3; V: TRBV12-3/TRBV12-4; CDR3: CASAARRASGNTIYF
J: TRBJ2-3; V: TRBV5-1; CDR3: CASSLPRTGSGTDTQYF
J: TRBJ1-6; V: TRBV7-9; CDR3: CASSQGDSPLHF
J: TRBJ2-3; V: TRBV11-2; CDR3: CASSLGVVRGSSADTQYF
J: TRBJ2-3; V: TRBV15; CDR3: CATSRGSQPTDTQYF
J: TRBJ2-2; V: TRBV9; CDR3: CASSDRLAGGSTGELFF
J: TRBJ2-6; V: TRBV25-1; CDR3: CASSGRDRGFSGANVLTF
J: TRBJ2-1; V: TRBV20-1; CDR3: CSARGDAGSKFF
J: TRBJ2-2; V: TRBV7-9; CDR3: CASSITGLASTGELFF